Listed here is a single T cell receptor beta chain. What it recognizes is unknown. Germline V CDR1 and CDR2: SEHNR, FQNEAQ (reference sequence). V lost 5 bases and J 4 bases, leaving 3 bases between the germline ends. The CDR3 extends over 11 amino acids. This sample was taken from a study of cytomegalovirus exposure and HLA in healthy donors. Study findings and constraints: Because they were indistinguishable, some V segments, including TRBV6-2 and TRBV6-3, were excluded. Rarity characterized most TCR sequences, yet some public TCRs appeared in many donors. Later analysis revealed greater clonal expansion in HLA-associated TCR beta chains than in equally common others.

It was with 60 Vbeta and 13 Jbeta primers that the PCR ran. Original handling: In a later analysis, of some 80 million unique beta chains, around 9.9 million appeared in at least two donors. Sequenced by immunoSEQ multiplex PCR; TCRdb stores in-frame clones only, minus some. The D gene and trimming were derived from the DNA, and the V and J assignments and clone size from that table. The table has some 40,000 clones, under 70% seen once. The source of this sequence is a man in his sixties in good health and CMV-seropositive. This chain links TRBV7-9 with TRBJ1-3, with D uncertain. The sequenced sample was PBMCs. For the CDR3, the DNA is TGTGCCAGCAGCCTAGGAAACACCATATATTTT. It yields the protein CASSLGNTIYF.